This TCR beta chain was sequenced in a study of OX40 agonist ivuxolimab in advanced cancers. Study as a whole: Ivuxolimab, an agonistic anti-OX40 (CD134) antibody, was given to patients.

TCRdb's table, derived via immunoSEQ multiplex PCR, lists solely in-frame clones and lacks some. The sample yields about 80,000 clones, around four fifths seen once. The CDR3 length is 13 residues. Trimming took off 0 bases at V and 5 bases at J, with 5 bases between the two ends. Germline V CDR1 and CDR2: MGHRA, YSYEKL. Study conclusions and caveats: Compared with others, partial responders at 0.1-3.0 mg/kg displayed clonal expansion among the lowest.

In the case of this clone: Its target is not known.

The genes are TRBV4-1 and TRBJ2-1; no clear D gene. The source was CD4+ or CD8+ T cells sorted from blood, collected in a trial of the OX40 agonist ivuxolimab. The sequence came from an adult with an advanced solid tumor such as melanoma, head and neck, liver or kidney cancer. CDR3 amino acids: CASSQESNNEQFF. CDR3 coding DNA: TGCGCCAGCAGCCAAGAAAGCAACAATGAGCAGTTCTTC.